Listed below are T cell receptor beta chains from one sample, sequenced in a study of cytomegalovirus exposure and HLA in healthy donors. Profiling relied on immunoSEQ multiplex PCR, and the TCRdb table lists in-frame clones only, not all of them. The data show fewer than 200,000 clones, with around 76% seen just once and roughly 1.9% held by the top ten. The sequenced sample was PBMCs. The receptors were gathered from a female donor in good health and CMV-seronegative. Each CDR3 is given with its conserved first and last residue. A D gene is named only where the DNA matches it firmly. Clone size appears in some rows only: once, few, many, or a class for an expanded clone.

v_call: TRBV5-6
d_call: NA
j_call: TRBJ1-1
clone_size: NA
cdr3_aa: CASSSQGSGNTEAFF
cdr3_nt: TGTGCCAGCAGCTCACAGGGTAGTGGGAACACTGAAGCTTTCTTT

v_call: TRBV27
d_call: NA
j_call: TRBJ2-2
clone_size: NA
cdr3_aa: CASSHQGSGTGELFF
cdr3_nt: TGTGCCAGCAGCCATCAGGGGAGTGGAACCGGGGAGCTGTTTTTT

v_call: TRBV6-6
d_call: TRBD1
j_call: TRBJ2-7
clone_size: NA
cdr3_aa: CASSFGQGIHEQYF
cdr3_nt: TGTGCCAGCAGCTTCGGACAGGGGATCCACGAGCAGTACTTC

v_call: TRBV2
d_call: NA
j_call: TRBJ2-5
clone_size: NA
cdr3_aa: CASSALLLRDTLLLTQYF
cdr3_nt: TGTGCCAGCAGTGCCCTCCTCCTGAGGGACACCCTATTACTTACCCAGTACTTC

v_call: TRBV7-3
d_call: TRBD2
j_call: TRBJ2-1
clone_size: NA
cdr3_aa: CASSSAGGPNEQFF
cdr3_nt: TGTGCCAGCAGTAGTGCGGGAGGGCCGAATGAGCAGTTCTTC

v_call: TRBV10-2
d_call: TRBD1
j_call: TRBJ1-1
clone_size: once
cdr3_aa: CASSVPLLTGESTEAFF
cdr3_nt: TGCGCCAGCAGTGTCCCTCTACTGACAGGGGAGAGCACTGAAGCTTTCTTT

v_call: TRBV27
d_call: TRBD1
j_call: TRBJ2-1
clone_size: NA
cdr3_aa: CASSPPTGSFSYNEQFF
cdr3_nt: TGTGCCAGCAGTCCTCCGACAGGGTCGTTCTCCTACAATGAGCAGTTCTTC

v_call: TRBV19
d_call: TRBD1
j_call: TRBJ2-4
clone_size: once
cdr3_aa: CASGAIPGQGGIAKNIQYF
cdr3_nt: TGTGCCAGTGGGGCGATACCTGGACAGGGAGGAATAGCCAAAAACATTCAGTACTTC

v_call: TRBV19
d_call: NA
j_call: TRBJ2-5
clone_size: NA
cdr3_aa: CASSEGWGGDTRETQYF
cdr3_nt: TGTGCCAGTAGTGAAGGTTGGGGGGGCGACACTCGAGAGACCCAGTACTTC

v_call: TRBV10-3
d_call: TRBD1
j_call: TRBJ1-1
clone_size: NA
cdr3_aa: CAISESRQGAIEAFF
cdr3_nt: TGTGCCATCAGTGAGAGTAGACAGGGGGCTATCGAAGCTTTCTTT

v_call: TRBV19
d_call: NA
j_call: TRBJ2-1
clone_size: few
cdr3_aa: CASSMSPVNEQFF
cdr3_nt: TGTGCCAGTAGTATGAGCCCCGTCAATGAGCAGTTCTTC

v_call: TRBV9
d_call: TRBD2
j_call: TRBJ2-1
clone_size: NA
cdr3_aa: CASSLSGGAANEQFF
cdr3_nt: TGTGCCAGCAGCCTTAGCGGGGGGGCTGCCAATGAGCAGTTCTTC

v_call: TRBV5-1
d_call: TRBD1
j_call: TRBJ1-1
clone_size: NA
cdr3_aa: CASSLGGQPEAFF
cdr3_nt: TGCGCCAGCAGCTTGGGGGGACAGCCGGAAGCTTTCTTT

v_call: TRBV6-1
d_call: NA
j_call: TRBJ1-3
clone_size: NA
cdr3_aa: CASSEVRLSSGNTIYF
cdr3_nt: TGTGCCAGCAGTGAAGTCCGCCTGAGCTCTGGAAACACCATATATTTT

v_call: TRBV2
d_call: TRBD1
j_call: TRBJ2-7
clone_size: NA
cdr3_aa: CASSADRGPEQYF
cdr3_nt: TGTGCCAGCAGTGCCGACAGGGGGCCCGAGCAGTACTTC

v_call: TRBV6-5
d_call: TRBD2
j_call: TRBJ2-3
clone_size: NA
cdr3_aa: CASSYGAGGSDTQYF
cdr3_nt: TGTGCCAGCAGTTACGGTGCGGGAGGATCGGATACGCAGTATTTT

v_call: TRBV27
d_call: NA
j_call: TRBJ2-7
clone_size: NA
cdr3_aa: CASSLAGDYEQYF
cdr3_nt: TGTGCCAGCAGTTTAGCCGGGGACTACGAGCAGTACTTC

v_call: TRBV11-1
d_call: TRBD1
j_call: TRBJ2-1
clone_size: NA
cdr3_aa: CASSYSGTEVYNEQFF
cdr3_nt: TGTGCCAGCAGCTACTCCGGGACAGAAGTCTACAATGAGCAGTTCTTC

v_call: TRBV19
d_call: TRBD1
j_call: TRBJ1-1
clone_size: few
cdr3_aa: CASRTDRVGTEAFF
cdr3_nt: TGTGCCAGTAGAACGGACAGGGTCGGCACTGAAGCTTTCTTT

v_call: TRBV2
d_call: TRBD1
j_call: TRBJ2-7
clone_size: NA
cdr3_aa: CASSERTGIYEQYF
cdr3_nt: TGTGCCAGCAGTGAGCGGACAGGGATATACGAGCAGTACTTC

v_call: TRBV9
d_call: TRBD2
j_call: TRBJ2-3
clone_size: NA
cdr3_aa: CASTFSGRATDTQYF
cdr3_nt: TGTGCCAGCACCTTCAGCGGGAGAGCCACAGATACGCAGTATTTT

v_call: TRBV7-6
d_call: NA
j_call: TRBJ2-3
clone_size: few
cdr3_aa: CASRGGSADTQYF
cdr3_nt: TGTGCCAGCAGGGGTGGGAGCGCAGATACGCAGTATTTT

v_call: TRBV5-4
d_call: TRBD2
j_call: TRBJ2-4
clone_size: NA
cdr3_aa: CASSTTSGSDIQYF
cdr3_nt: TGTGCCAGCAGCACAACTAGCGGGAGTGACATTCAGTACTTC

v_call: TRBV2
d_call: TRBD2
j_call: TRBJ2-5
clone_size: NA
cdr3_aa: CASKTSGAQETQYF
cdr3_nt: TGTGCCAGCAAAACTAGCGGAGCCCAAGAGACCCAGTACTTC

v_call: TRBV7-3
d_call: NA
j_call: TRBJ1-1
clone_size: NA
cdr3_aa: CASREARENTEAFF
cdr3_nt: TGTGCCAGCAGGGAGGCGAGGGAAAACACTGAAGCTTTCTTT

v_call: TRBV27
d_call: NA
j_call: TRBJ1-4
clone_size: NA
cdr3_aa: CASRGYANEKLFF
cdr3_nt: TGTGCCAGCCGAGGGTACGCTAATGAAAAACTGTTTTTT

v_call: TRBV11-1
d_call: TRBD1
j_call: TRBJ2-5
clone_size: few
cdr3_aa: CASSFDREETQYF
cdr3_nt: TGTGCCAGCAGCTTCGACAGGGAAGAGACCCAGTACTTC

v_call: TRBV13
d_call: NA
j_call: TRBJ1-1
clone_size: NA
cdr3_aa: CASSLQGNTEAFF
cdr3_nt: TGTGCCAGCAGCTTACAGGGTAACACTGAAGCTTTCTTT

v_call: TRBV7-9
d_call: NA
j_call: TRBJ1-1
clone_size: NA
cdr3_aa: CASSFQGTEAFF
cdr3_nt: TGTGCCAGCAGCTTCCAGGGCACTGAAGCTTTCTTT

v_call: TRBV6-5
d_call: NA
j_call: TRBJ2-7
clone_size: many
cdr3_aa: CASSYGQGAYEQYF
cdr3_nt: TGTGCCAGCAGTTATGGCCAGGGCGCCTACGAGCAGTACTTC

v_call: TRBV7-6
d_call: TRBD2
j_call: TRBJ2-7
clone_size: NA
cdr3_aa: CASSLETSGPYSYEQYF
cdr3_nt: TGTGCCAGCAGCTTAGAGACTAGCGGGCCTTACTCCTACGAGCAGTACTTC

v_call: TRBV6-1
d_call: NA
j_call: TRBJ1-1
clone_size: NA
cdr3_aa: CASSERVTEAFF
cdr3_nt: TGTGCCAGCAGTGAACGGGTCACTGAAGCTTTCTTT

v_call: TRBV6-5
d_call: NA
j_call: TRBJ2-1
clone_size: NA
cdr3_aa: CASSYRRGGSYNEQFF
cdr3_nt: TGTGCCAGCAGTTACCGGAGGGGGGGGTCCTACAATGAGCAGTTCTTC

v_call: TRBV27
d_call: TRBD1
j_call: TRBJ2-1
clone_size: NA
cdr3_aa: CASSIRQGGSYNEQFF
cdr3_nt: TGTGCCAGCAGTATCAGACAGGGCGGCTCCTACAATGAGCAGTTCTTC

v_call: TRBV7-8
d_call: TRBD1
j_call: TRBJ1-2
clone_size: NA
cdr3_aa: CASTRDRLYGYTF
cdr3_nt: TGTGCCAGCACACGGGACAGACTCTATGGCTACACCTTC

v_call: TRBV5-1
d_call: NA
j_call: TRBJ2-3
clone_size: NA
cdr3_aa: CASSWGPTATDTQYF
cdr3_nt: TGCGCCAGCAGCTGGGGGCCGACAGCTACAGATACGCAGTATTTT

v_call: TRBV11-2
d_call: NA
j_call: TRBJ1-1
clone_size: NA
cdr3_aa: CASSFMVANTEAFF
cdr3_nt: TGTGCCAGCAGCTTTATGGTGGCAAACACTGAAGCTTTCTTT

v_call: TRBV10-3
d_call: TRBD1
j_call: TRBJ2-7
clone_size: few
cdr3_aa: CAISPGQGYEQYF
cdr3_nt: TGTGCCATCAGCCCGGGACAGGGCTACGAGCAGTACTTC

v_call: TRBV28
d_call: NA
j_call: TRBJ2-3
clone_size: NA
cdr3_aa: CASSLTDTQYF
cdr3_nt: TGTGCCAGCAGTCTCACAGATACGCAGTATTTT

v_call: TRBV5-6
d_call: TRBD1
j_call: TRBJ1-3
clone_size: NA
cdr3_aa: CASSAETGGGNTIYF
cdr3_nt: TGTGCCAGCAGCGCCGAGACAGGGGGTGGAAACACCATATATTTT

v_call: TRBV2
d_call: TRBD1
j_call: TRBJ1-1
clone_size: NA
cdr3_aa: CASKVEQGSTEAFF
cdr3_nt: TGTGCCAGCAAGGTGGAACAGGGGAGCACTGAAGCTTTCTTT

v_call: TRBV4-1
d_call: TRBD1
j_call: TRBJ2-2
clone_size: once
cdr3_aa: CASSRPGQGGRELFF
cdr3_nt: TGCGCCAGCAGCCGTCCAGGACAGGGAGGACGGGAGCTGTTTTTT

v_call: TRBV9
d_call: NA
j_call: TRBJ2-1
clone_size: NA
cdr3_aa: CASSVVSSREYNEQFF
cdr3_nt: TGTGCCAGCAGCGTAGTTTCGTCTAGAGAATACAATGAGCAGTTCTTC

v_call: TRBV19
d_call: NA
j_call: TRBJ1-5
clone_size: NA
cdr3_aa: CASSIIEGDVGNQPQHF
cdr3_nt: TGTGCCAGTAGTATCATAGAAGGGGATGTGGGCAATCAGCCCCAGCATTTT

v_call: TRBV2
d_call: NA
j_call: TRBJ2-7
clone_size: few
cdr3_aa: CASSEAARPSYEQYF
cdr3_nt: TGTGCCAGCAGTGAGGCTGCCAGGCCTTCCTACGAGCAGTACTTC

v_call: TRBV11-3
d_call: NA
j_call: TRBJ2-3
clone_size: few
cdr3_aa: CASSLGGMSTDTQYF
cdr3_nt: TGTGCCAGCAGCTTAGGCGGGATGAGCACAGATACGCAGTATTTT

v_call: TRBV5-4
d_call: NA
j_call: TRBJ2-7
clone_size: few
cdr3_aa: CASSLSYGYEQYF
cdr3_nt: TGTGCCAGCAGCTTGTCCTACGGCTACGAGCAGTACTTC

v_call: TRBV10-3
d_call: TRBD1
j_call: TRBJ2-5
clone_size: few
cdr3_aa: CAISADRQGWQETQYF
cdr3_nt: TGTGCCATCAGTGCGGATCGACAGGGTTGGCAAGAGACCCAGTACTTC

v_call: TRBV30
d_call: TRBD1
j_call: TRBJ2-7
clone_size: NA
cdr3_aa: CAWRTGGYEQYF
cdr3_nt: TGTGCCTGGAGGACAGGGGGCTACGAGCAGTACTTC

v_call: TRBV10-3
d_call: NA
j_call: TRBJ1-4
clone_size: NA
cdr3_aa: CAISEGQQGEKLFF
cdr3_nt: TGTGCCATCAGTGAAGGACAGCAGGGGGAAAAACTGTTTTTT

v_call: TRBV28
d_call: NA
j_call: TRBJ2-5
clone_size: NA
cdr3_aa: CASSTGDRETQYF
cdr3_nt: TGTGCCAGCAGCACGGGAGACCGGGAGACCCAGTACTTC

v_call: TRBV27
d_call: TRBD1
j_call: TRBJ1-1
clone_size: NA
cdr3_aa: CASTPGGDRGTEAFF
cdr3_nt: TGTGCCAGCACACCGGGGGGGGACAGGGGCACTGAAGCTTTCTTT

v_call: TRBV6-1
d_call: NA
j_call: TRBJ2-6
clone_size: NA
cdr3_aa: CASSKEQRDVSGANVLTF
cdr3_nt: TGTGCCAGCAGTAAAGAGCAGAGGGATGTCTCTGGGGCCAACGTCCTGACTTTC